The sequence of this TCR beta chain was determined in a study of cytomegalovirus exposure and HLA in healthy donors. The CDR3 has 17 residues. CDR1 is SGHAT and CDR2 is FQNNGV in the germline V gene. This clone was seen a single time. Primers: 60 Vbeta forward and 13 Jbeta reverse. Authors' data handling: Later analysis identified 80 million to 90 million unique TCR beta chains, 9 million to 12 million shared. The assay was immunoSEQ multiplex PCR, and TCRdb's table has in-frame clones only and misses some. D and trimming were read from the DNA, whereas the V and J calls and clone size are those reported in that table. The sample holds about 180,000 clones, roughly three quarters seen once.

The gene calls are TRBV11-2 and TRBJ2-5, with 8 bases lining up with TRBD2. The end of the DNA is better explained by TRBJ2-7, so the J call may be wrong. The material sequenced was PBMCs. The TCR comes from a male donor in good health and CMV-seronegative. CDR3 amino acids: CASSYSFGTGTSHEQYF. CDR3 nucleotide sequence: TGTGCCAGCAGCTACAGCTTTGGGACCGGGACTAGTCACGAGCAGTACTTC.